These 25 T cell receptor beta chains were all obtained from the same sample, sequenced in a study of Ad26.COV2.S vaccination and SARS-CoV-2 variants. Treatment reported: about 20 received Ad26.COV2.S at low or high dose, single or two shots; about 5 received placebo; per-sample allocation not given. Day 63 after the first vaccine or placebo injection was the time point for sampling. Here immunoSEQ multiplex PCR was the method, and the copy in TCRdb shows in-frame clones only, minus some. The profile covers 300,000 to 350,000 clones, with roughly 88% appearing a single time and around 5% taken by the ten largest. The sample was peripheral blood, taken in a trial of Ad26.COV2.S vaccine versus placebo. These receptors were collected from a person between 18 and 59 years old who received the Ad26.COV2.S COVID-19 vaccine or a placebo.

The genes are TRBV29-1 and TRBJ2-1; 8 bases are a match to TRBD2. There are 14 residues in the CDR3. Per the germline V gene, CDR1 is SQVTM and CDR2 is ANQGSEA. V lost 5 bases and J lost 4; bases outside the gene matches: 7. This chain's CDR3 is CSVSAGLDYNEQFF. CDR3 bases: TGCAGCGTTTCCGCGGGACTAGATTACAATGAGCAGTTCTTC.

The rearrangement joins TRBV27 to TRBJ2-3; D remains ambiguous. V was clipped by 4 bases and J by 4 bases, with 15 bases between them. This CDR3 region has 15 residues. Germline CDR1 and CDR2: MNHEY and SMNVEV (reference sequence). CDR3 coding DNA: TGTGCCAGCAGTTCCCCGACGAGGTTTCCAGATACGCAGTATTTT. Residues: CASSSPTRFPDTQYF.

The V and J genes are TRBV7-2 and TRBJ1-1, with D unclear. Trimming shortened V by 3 bases and J by 0 bases, and 11 bases separated the two germline ends. The CDR3 spans 15 residues. Germline assignment: CDR1 SGHTA and CDR2 FQGNSA. In DNA form, the CDR3 reads TGTGCCAGCAGCTTTACCTATGGGTTGAACACTGAAGCTTTCTTT. This gives the protein CASSFTYGLNTEAFF. The full variable domain, with the rest looked up from reference TRBV7-2 and TRBJ1-1, is GAGVSQSPSNKVTEKGKDVELRCDPISGHTALYWYRQSLGQGLEFLIYFQGNSAPDKSGLPSDRFSAERTGGSVSTLTIQRTQQEDSAVYLCASSFTYGLNTEAFFGQGTRLTVV.

Points on this clone: One junction end disagrees with the germline gene, perhaps due to a read error. This chain links TRBV30 with TRBJ1-1; D gene ambiguous. CDR3 size: 11 residues. CDR1 is GTSNPN, CDR2 SVGIG, per germline (reference sequence). CDR3 amino acids: CAWSTHGVEGF. The CDR3 DNA sequence: TGTGCCTGGAGTACCCACGGGGTCGAAGGCTTT.

The V gene is TRBV11-2, the J gene TRBJ2-3; D is possibly TRBD1 (6 bases). The germline gives CDR1 SGHAT, CDR2 FQNNGV. Trimming left V 3 bases short and J 3 bases short, with 16 bases between. The CDR3 is 16 residues long. In DNA, the CDR3 is TGTGCCAGCAGCTTTGACAGGCGTTTTGGTACAGATACGCAGTATTTT. Protein sequence: CASSFDRRFGTDTQYF. The complete variable domain, with remaining parts taken from reference TRBV11-2 and TRBJ2-3, reads EAGVAQSPRYKIIEKRQSVAFWCNPISGHATLYWYQQILGQGPKLLIQFQNNGVVDDSQLPKDRFSAERLKGVDSTLKIQPAKLEDSAVYLCASSFDRRFGTDTQYFGPGTRLTVL.

This clone is a singleton in its sample. The chain carries TRBV15 and TRBJ2-7; possibly TRBD1 for D (5 bases). Per germline, CDR1 LNHNV and CDR2 YYDKDF (reference sequence). With 5 bases removed from V and 5 bases from J, the gap between germline ends came to 10 bases. The CDR3 consists of 12 residues. The DNA for the CDR3 is TGTGCCACCAGCCTCGACAGTAACGAGCAGTACTTC. Residues: CATSLDSNEQYF.

The gene calls are TRBV7-2 and TRBJ2-1, with D possibly TRBD2 on 5 matching bases. The CDR3 has 14 residues. CDR1 is SGHTA and CDR2 is FQGNSA in the germline V gene. V was clipped by 1 base and J by 8 bases, with 12 bases between them. The CDR3 spells CASSLGLAFDEQFF. Here the CDR3 DNA reads TGTGCCAGCAGCTTAGGGCTAGCATTCGATGAGCAGTTCTTC.

The genes are TRBV5-1 and TRBJ2-2; 8 bases map to TRBD1. The junction had 1 base not matched to a gene; V was cut back by 5 bases and J by 1 base. Germline-derived CDR1 and CDR2 are SGHRS and YFSETQ. The length of the CDR3 is 14 residues. This CDR3 reads CASRGTGNTGELFF. Written as DNA, the CDR3 is TGCGCCAGCAGGGGGACAGGGAACACCGGGGAGCTGTTTTTT.

About this clone: The same CDR3 can be traced to other DNA sequences in this sample. The chain employs TRBV9 and TRBJ2-2; no clear D gene. V shed 0 bases and J shed 5 bases, with 5 bases lying between them. CDR3 size: 13 residues. The germline V gene encodes CDR1 SGDLS and CDR2 YYNGEE. The CDR3 region has the DNA TGTGCCAGCAGCGTAGAATGGACCGGGGAGCTGTTTTTT. Encoded protein: CASSVEWTGELFF.

The chain recombines TRBV27 with TRBJ1-1; D is possibly TRBD1 (5 bases). Trimming took off 6 bases at V and 1 base at J, with 15 bases between the two ends. Germline-derived CDR1 and CDR2 are MNHEY and SMNVEV (reference sequence). This CDR3 is built from 15 residues. CDR3 residues: CASRSWGGENTEAFF. The CDR3 coding sequence is TGTGCCAGCAGATCGTGGGGGGGTGAGAACACTGAAGCTTTCTTT.

In DNA form, the CDR3 reads TGTGCCAGCAGCATAGTCCCCCGGGACAGCTACGAGCAGTACTTC. Its protein product is CASSIVPRDSYEQYF. The chain links TRBV7-9 to TRBJ2-7, with 7 nucleotides matching TRBD1. Germline assignment: CDR1 SEHNR and CDR2 FQNEAQ (reference sequence). V gave up 5 bases and J gave up 3 bases; unmatched junction bases: 10. This CDR3 comprises 15 residues.

The genes are TRBV2 and TRBJ1-5, with TRBD1 as a possible D gene (5 bases). This CDR3 is built from 13 residues. In germline, CDR1 is SNHLY, CDR2 FYNNEI. V gave up 10 bases and J gave up 6 bases, with 16 bases separating them. The CDR3: CATRMGVGQPQHF. The CDR3 nucleotides are TGTGCCACCCGTATGGGGGTTGGTCAGCCCCAGCATTTT.

V gene TRBV27 combines with J gene TRBJ1-2; maybe TRBD1 (5 bases). The CDR3 consists of 13 residues. The ends were cut back, 3 bases at V and 8 bases at J, with 13 bases in the middle. Per germline, CDR1 MNHEY and CDR2 SMNVEV (reference sequence). The CDR3 nucleotides read TGTGCCAGCAGTTTCACTGGGGCGCTCGGCTACACCTTC. Translating gives CASSFTGALGYTF.

In this sample, this clone turned up a few times. The V gene is TRBV7-2, the J gene TRBJ2-7; 11 bases align to TRBD1. With 5 bases clipped from V and 2 bases from J, the junction kept 2 bases outside the gene matches. The CDR3 extends over 14 amino acids. The germline V gene encodes CDR1 SGHTA and CDR2 FQGNSA. CDR3 nucleotides: TGTGCCAGCAGCCTGGACAGGGGGCCCTACGAGCAGTACTTC. It specifies CASSLDRGPYEQYF.

This chain's CDR3 is CASSFLGGGQNTEAFF. The CDR3 DNA is TGCGCCAGCAGCTTTCTTGGGGGAGGGCAGAACACTGAAGCTTTCTTT. J is TRBJ1-1 and V is TRBV5-1; tentative D call: TRBD1 (5 bases). This CDR3 comprises 16 residues. Per germline, CDR1 SGHRS and CDR2 YFSETQ. Trimming pared 2 bases from V and 1 base from J, leaving 15 bases between.

The chain recombines TRBV7-9 with TRBJ2-2; the D gene is possibly TRBD2 (5 bases). Germline V gene data show CDR1 as SEHNR and CDR2 as FQNEAQ (reference sequence). Trimming took off 0 bases at V and 8 bases at J, with 13 bases between the two ends. The CDR3 sequence is 15 residues long. This chain's CDR3 is CASSLALRVSGELFF. The CDR3 DNA sequence: TGTGCCAGCAGCTTAGCGCTGAGGGTTTCGGGGGAGCTGTTTTTT. The whole variable domain, filled in from reference TRBV7-9 and TRBJ2-2, reads DTGVSQNPRHKITKRGQNVTFRCDPISEHNRLYWYRQTLGQGPEFLTYFQNEAQLEKSRLLSDRFSAERPKGSFSTLEIQRTEQGDSAMYLCASSLALRVSGELFFGEGSRLTVL.

The chain uses TRBV2 and TRBJ1-1, with D possibly TRBD1 on 5 matching bases. This CDR3 is 15 amino acids long. Germline CDR1 and CDR2: SNHLY and FYNNEI. V lost 4 bases to trimming and J lost 3 bases, with 15 bases between them. For the CDR3, the DNA is TGTGCCAGCAGTGCCATGCTGGGGCCGGACACTGAAGCTTTCTTT. Translated: CASSAMLGPDTEAFF.

The chain recombines TRBV6-2 or TRBV6-3 with TRBJ2-5; 8 nucleotides line up with TRBD1. CDR3 length equals 15 residues. The V gene end was trimmed by 6 bases and the J gene end by 5 bases; junction bases not matched to a gene: 11. Germline CDR1 reads MNHEY; CDR2 reads SVGEGT. In DNA, the CDR3 is TGTGCCAGCAGCCTCGGACAGGGATCGTTGGAGACCCAGTACTTC. Translated: CASSLGQGSLETQYF.

V usage is TRBV12-3 or TRBV12-4 and J usage is TRBJ2-1; D not resolved. Trimming removed 6 bases at V and 1 base at J, with 4 bases between. The CDR3 runs to 12 residues. CDR3 nucleotides: TGTGCCAGCAGACTATCCTACAATGAGCAGTTCTTC. Translation: CASRLSYNEQFF.

The chain is built from TRBV18 and TRBJ1-1; D gene unclear. V was shortened by 0 bases and J by 0 bases, with 8 bases between the two germline ends. The CDR3 sequence is 15 residues long. The germline V gene has CDR1 KGHSH and CDR2 LQKENI. The CDR3 spells CASSPPTKMNTEAFF. The CDR3 nucleotides are TGTGCCAGCTCACCACCGACAAAAATGAACACTGAAGCTTTCTTT.

V is TRBV18 and J is TRBJ1-4, with a possible D match to TRBD1 (5 bases). V was cut by 1 base and J by 1 base, with 10 bases left in between. CDR1 is KGHSH and CDR2 is LQKENI in the germline V gene. This CDR3 comprises 16 residues. The CDR3 loop is CASSPRQGRTNEKLFF. In DNA form, the CDR3 reads TGTGCCAGCTCACCACGTCAGGGTCGAACTAATGAAAAACTGTTTTTT.

The chain couples TRBV19 to TRBJ2-3, with TRBD2 identical over 10 bases. Germline assignment: CDR1 LNHDA and CDR2 SQIVND (reference sequence). V shed 5 bases, J shed 2 bases, and the junction held 4 bases outside the gene matches. The CDR3 consists of 15 residues. CDR3 region: CASSLAGGPTDTQYF. As DNA, the CDR3 is TGTGCCAGTAGTTTAGCGGGGGGCCCCACAGATACGCAGTATTTT.

The chain uses TRBV7-6 and TRBJ1-5, with D perhaps matching TRBD1 (5 bases). V was cut by 5 bases and J by 6 bases, with 11 bases left in between. The CDR3 has 13 amino acids. The germline CDR1 and CDR2 sequences are SGHVS and FNYEAQ. CDR3 DNA sequence: TGTGCCAGCAGCAGATGGGACGGTCAGCCCCAGCATTTT. Translated, it gives CASSRWDGQPQHF.

This chain uses TRBV19 with TRBJ2-1; 12 positions match TRBD2. Germline CDR1 reads LNHDA; CDR2 reads SQIVND (reference sequence). The ends lost 6 bases at V and 2 bases at J; junction bases unmatched: 8. This CDR3 region has 17 residues. The CDR3 sequence is CASSPTSGGPTYNEQFF. CDR3 bases: TGTGCCAGTAGCCCGACTAGCGGGGGCCCAACCTACAATGAGCAGTTCTTC.

This chain links TRBV6-6 with TRBJ2-7; a weak D match, TRBD1 (6 bases). The CDR3 is made up of 12 amino acids. Germline CDR1 MNHNY, CDR2 SVGAGI (reference sequence). V was trimmed by 6 bases and J by 2 bases, leaving 8 bases between them. The CDR3 DNA reads as TGTGCCAGCAGACAGGGCACCTACGAGCAGTACTTC. This sequence encodes CASRQGTYEQYF.